This is a list of T cell receptor beta chains from one sample in a study of cytomegalovirus exposure and HLA in healthy donors. Profiled with immunoSEQ multiplex PCR; TCRdb holds only in-frame clones, not every one. The sample lists 250,000 to 400,000 clones, roughly 86% occurring once. Sequences were obtained from PBMCs. These TCRs come from a man aged 25 to 40 in good health and CMV-seronegative. The CDR3 runs from the conserved cysteine through the conserved F or W. D genes are given only for firm matches. Size is omitted from some rows. Given values are once, few, many or a class for expanded clones.

v_gene: TRBV19
d_gene: .
len: 15
j_gene: TRBJ1-5
abundance: few
CDR3nt: TGTGCCAGTAAAGGTAGGGGTCGGCGCAATCAGCCCCAGCATTTT
CDR3aa: CASKGRGRRNQPQHF

v_gene: TRBV29-1
d_gene: .
len: 11
j_gene: TRBJ1-1
abundance: .
CDR3nt: TGCAGTGGGCAGGAGAACACTGAAGCTTTCTTT
CDR3aa: CSGQENTEAFF

v_gene: TRBV7-8
d_gene: TRBD1
len: 17
j_gene: TRBJ1-4
abundance: .
CDR3nt: TGTGCCAGCAGCTTACCCAAGAGGGACAGGGTGGGTGAAAAACTGTTTTTT
CDR3aa: CASSLPKRDRVGEKLFF

v_gene: TRBV18
d_gene: .
len: 15
j_gene: TRBJ1-5
abundance: .
CDR3nt: TGTGCCAGCTCACTAGACCCCAGGGCAGATCAGCCCCAGCATTTT
CDR3aa: CASSLDPRADQPQHF

v_gene: TRBV27
d_gene: .
len: 21
j_gene: TRBJ2-5
abundance: .
CDR3nt: TGTGCCAGCAGTTTATTTAGCCCCGTCCCCGGGGGCGGGGGAACTCAAGAGACCCAGTACTTC
CDR3aa: CASSLFSPVPGGGGTQETQYF

v_gene: TRBV19
d_gene: TRBD1
len: 15
j_gene: TRBJ2-7
abundance: .
CDR3nt: TGTGCCAGTAGTATTAGGGCAGGGGGCAGGTACGAGCAGTACTTC
CDR3aa: CASSIRAGGRYEQYF

v_gene: TRBV7-9
d_gene: TRBD1
len: 14
j_gene: TRBJ1-2
abundance: once
CDR3nt: TGTGCCAGCAGCCTATCGTCCGGGACAGGGTCGTCCACCTTC
CDR3aa: CASSLSSGTGSSTF

v_gene: TRBV2
d_gene: TRBD1
len: 15
j_gene: TRBJ2-5
abundance: .
CDR3nt: TGTGCCAGCAGCATGCAGGGGGTAGGGGAAGAGACCCAGTACTTC
CDR3aa: CASSMQGVGEETQYF

v_gene: TRBV19
d_gene: .
len: 16
j_gene: TRBJ1-1
abundance: .
CDR3nt: TGTGCCAGTAGTACCTATCAGGGGACGGGGAACACTGAAGCTTTCTTT
CDR3aa: CASSTYQGTGNTEAFF

v_gene: TRBV11-2
d_gene: .
len: 15
j_gene: TRBJ2-3
abundance: .
CDR3nt: TGTGCCAGCAGCTTGGGGATGGGGGGATTAGATACGCAGTATTTT
CDR3aa: CASSLGMGGLDTQYF

v_gene: TRBV7-9
d_gene: TRBD1
len: 14
j_gene: TRBJ1-4
abundance: once
CDR3nt: TGTGCCAGCAGCCTGACAGGGATGGGTGAAAAACTGTTTTTT
CDR3aa: CASSLTGMGEKLFF

v_gene: TRBV6-5
d_gene: TRBD1
len: 15
j_gene: TRBJ1-5
abundance: .
CDR3nt: TGTGCCAGCGCTACGGGACAGGGGGTTTATCAGCCCCAGCATTTT
CDR3aa: CASATGQGVYQPQHF

v_gene: TRBV5-1
d_gene: TRBD1
len: 15
j_gene: TRBJ1-4
abundance: .
CDR3nt: TGCGCCAGCAGCTTATCCTGGGCAGGGGGTGAAAAACTGTTTTTT
CDR3aa: CASSLSWAGGEKLFF

v_gene: TRBV7-9
d_gene: TRBD1
len: 13
j_gene: TRBJ1-6
abundance: .
CDR3nt: TGTGCCAGCAGCCGGGACAGCGCTTCACCCCTCCACTTT
CDR3aa: CASSRDSASPLHF

v_gene: TRBV20-1
d_gene: .
len: 11
j_gene: TRBJ1-4
abundance: .
CDR3nt: TGCAGTGCTAGACTTGATGAAAAACTGTTTTTT
CDR3aa: CSARLDEKLFF

v_gene: TRBV4-1
d_gene: .
len: 13
j_gene: TRBJ1-2
abundance: .
CDR3nt: TGCGCCAGCAGCCAAGGCAACAGGGTGGGCTACACCTTC
CDR3aa: CASSQGNRVGYTF

v_gene: TRBV2
d_gene: .
len: 14
j_gene: TRBJ1-5
abundance: .
CDR3nt: TGTGCCAGCAGCGAACAGGGTGGCAATCAGCCCCAGCATTTT
CDR3aa: CASSEQGGNQPQHF

v_gene: TRBV18
d_gene: TRBD1
len: 14
j_gene: TRBJ1-1
abundance: .
CDR3nt: TGTGCCAGCTCACGGACAGGGGATGTCACTGAAGCTTTCTTT
CDR3aa: CASSRTGDVTEAFF

v_gene: TRBV18
d_gene: TRBD1
len: 18
j_gene: TRBJ2-5
abundance: .
CDR3nt: TGTGCCAGCTCATCGGAGCTGCCGGGACAGGGGTCGTTGGGGACCCAGTACTTC
CDR3aa: CASSSELPGQGSLGTQYF

v_gene: TRBV5-1
d_gene: .
len: 14
j_gene: TRBJ1-1
abundance: .
CDR3nt: TGCGCCAGCAGCTTAGGAGCATCCGGGACTGAAGCTTTCTTT
CDR3aa: CASSLGASGTEAFF

v_gene: TRBV18
d_gene: .
len: 12
j_gene: TRBJ1-1
abundance: .
CDR3nt: TGTGCCAGCTCACCGGAGGGGCACCAAGCTTTCTTT
CDR3aa: CASSPEGHQAFF

v_gene: TRBV6-1
d_gene: TRBD1
len: 15
j_gene: TRBJ1-1
abundance: .
CDR3nt: TGTGCCAGCAGTTCCGGGACAGTGTTGAACACTGAAGCTTTCTTT
CDR3aa: CASSSGTVLNTEAFF